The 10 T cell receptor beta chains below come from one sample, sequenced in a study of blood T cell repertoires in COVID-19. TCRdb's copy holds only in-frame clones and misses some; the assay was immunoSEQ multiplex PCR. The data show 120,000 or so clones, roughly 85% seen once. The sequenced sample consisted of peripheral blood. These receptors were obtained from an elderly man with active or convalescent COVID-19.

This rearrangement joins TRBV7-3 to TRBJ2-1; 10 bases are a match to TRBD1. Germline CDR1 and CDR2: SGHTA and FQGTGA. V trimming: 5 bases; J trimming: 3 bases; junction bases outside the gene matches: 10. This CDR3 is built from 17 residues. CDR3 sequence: CASSRIGDRGNYNEQFF. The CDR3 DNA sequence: TGTGCCAGCAGCCGTATCGGGGACAGGGGAAACTACAATGAGCAGTTCTTC.

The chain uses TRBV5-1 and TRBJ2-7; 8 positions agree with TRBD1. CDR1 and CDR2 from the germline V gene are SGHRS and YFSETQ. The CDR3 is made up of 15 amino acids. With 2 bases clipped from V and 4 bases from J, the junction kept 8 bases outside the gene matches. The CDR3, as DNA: TGCGCCAGCAGCTTTACCCAGGGGGCTTGGTACGAGCAGTACTTC. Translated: CASSFTQGAWYEQYF.

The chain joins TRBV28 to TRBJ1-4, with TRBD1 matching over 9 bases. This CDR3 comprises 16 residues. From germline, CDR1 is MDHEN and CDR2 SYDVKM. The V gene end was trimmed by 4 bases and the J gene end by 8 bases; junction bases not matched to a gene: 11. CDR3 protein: CASSYEPGQGGEKLFF. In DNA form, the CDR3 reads TGTGCCAGCAGTTACGAACCGGGACAGGGTGGGGAAAAACTGTTTTTT.

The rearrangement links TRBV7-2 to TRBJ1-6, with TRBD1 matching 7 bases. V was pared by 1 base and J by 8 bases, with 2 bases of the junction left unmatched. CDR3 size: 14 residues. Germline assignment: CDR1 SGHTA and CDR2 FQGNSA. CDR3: CASSLVGGDSPLHF. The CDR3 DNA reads TGTGCCAGCAGCTTAGTAGGGGGCGATTCACCCCTCCACTTT.

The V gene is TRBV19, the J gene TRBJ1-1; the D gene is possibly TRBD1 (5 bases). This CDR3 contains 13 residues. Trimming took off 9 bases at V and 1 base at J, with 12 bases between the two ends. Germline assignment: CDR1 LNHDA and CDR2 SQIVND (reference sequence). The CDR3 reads CASRGDSNTEAFF. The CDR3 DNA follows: TGTGCCAGCCGGGGGGATTCGAACACTGAAGCTTTCTTT.

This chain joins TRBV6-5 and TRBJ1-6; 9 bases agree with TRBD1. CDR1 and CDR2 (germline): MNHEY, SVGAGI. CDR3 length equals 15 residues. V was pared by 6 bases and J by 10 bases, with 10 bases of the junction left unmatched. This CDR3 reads CASSQGQGEVSPLHF. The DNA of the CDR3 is TGTGCCAGCAGCCAGGGACAGGGAGAGGTGTCACCCCTCCACTTT.

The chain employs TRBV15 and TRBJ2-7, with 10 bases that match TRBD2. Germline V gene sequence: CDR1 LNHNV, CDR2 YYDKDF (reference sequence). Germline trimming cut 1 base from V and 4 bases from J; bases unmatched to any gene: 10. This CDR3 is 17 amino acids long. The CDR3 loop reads CATSRGPLTSGKYEQYF. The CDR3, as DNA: TGTGCCACCAGCAGAGGTCCCCTCACTAGCGGGAAGTACGAGCAGTACTTC. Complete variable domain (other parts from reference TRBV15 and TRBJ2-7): DAMVIQNPRYQVTQFGKPVTLSCSQTLNHNVMYWYQQKSSQAPKLLFHYYDKDFNNEADTPDNFQSRRPNTSFCFLDIRSPGLGDTAMYLCATSRGPLTSGKYEQYFGPGTRLTVT.

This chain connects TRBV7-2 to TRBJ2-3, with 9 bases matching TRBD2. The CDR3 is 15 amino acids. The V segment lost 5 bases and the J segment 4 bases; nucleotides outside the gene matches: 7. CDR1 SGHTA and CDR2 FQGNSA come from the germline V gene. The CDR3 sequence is CASSRSGSEPDTQYF. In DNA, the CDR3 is TGTGCCAGCAGCCGTAGCGGGAGTGAGCCAGATACGCAGTATTTT.

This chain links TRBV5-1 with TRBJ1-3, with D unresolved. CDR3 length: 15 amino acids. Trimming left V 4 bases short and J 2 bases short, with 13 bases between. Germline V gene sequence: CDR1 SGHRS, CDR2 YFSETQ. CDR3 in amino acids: CASSLLGLAGNTIYF. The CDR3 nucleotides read TGCGCCAGCAGCCTCCTGGGCTTGGCTGGAAACACCATATATTTT.

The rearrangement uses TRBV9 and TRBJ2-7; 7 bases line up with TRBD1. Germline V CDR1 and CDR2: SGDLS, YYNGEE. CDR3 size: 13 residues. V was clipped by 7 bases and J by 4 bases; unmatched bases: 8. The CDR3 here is CASGRTGVYEQYF. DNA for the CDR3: TGTGCCAGCGGCAGGACAGGAGTATACGAGCAGTACTTC.